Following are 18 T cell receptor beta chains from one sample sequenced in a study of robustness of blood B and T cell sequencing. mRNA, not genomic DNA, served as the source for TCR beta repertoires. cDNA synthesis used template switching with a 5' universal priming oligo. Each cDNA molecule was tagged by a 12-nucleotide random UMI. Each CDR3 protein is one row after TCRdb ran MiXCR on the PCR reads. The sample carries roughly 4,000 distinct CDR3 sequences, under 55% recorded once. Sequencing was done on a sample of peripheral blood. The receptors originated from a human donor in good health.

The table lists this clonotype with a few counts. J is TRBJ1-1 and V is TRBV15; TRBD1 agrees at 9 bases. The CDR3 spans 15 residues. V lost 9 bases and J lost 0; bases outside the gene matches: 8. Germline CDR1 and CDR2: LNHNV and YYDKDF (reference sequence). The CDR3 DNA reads TGTGCCACGGGAAGGGACAGGGTCATGAACACTGAAGCTTTCTTT. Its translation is CATGRDRVMNTEAFF.

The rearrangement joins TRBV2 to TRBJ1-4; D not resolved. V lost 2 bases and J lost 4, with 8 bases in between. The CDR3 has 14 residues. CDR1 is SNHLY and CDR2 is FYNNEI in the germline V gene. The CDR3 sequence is CASSERPVNEKLFF. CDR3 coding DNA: TGTGCCAGCAGTGAAAGGCCAGTTAATGAAAAACTGTTTTTT. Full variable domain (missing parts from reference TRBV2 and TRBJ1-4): EPEVTQTPSHQVTQMGQEVILRCVPISNHLYFYWYRQILGQKVEFLVSFYNNEISEKSEIFDDQFSVERPDGSNFTLKIRSTKLEDSAMYFCASSERPVNEKLFFGSGTQLSVL.

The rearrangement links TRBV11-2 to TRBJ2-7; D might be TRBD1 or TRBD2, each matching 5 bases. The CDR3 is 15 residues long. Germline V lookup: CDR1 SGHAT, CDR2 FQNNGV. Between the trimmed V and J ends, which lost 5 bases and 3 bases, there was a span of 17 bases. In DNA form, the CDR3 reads TGTGCCAGCAGCAGGGACGGACTTTTCTACTACGAGCAGTACTTC. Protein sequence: CASSRDGLFYYEQYF.

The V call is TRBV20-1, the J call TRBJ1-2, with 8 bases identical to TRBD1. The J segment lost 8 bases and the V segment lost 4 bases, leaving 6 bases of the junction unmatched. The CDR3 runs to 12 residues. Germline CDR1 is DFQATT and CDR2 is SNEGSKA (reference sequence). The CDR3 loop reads CSATLQGAGYTF. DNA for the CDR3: TGCAGTGCTACCCTCCAGGGGGCCGGCTACACCTTC.

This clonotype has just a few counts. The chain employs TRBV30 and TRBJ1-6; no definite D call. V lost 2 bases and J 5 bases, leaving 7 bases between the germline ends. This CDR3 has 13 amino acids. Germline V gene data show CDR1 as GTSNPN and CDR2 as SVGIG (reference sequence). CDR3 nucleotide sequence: TGTGCCTGGAGTTTGGGAAATAATTCACCCCTCCACTTT. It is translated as CAWSLGNNSPLHF.

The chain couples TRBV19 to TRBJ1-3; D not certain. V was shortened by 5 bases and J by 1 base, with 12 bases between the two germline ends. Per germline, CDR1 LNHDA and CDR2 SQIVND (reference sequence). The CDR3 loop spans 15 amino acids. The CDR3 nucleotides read TGTGCCAGTAGTCGGCAGGTGACATCTGGAAACACCATATATTTT. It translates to CASSRQVTSGNTIYF.

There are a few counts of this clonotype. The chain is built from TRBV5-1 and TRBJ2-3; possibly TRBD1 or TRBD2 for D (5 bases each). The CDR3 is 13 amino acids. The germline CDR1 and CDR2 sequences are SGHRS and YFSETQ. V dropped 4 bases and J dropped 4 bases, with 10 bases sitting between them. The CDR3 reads CASSTGTPDTQYF. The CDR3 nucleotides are TGCGCCAGCAGCACTGGGACCCCAGATACGCAGTATTTT.

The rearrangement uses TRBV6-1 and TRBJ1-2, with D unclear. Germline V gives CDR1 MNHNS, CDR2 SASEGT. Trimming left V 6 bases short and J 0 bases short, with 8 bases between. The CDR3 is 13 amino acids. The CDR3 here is CASRTDSNYGYTF. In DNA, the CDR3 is TGTGCCAGCAGGACGGACTCTAACTATGGCTACACCTTC.

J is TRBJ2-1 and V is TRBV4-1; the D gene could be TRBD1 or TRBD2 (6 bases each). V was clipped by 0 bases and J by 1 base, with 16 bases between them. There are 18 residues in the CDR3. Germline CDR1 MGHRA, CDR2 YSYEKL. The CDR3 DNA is TGCGCCAGCAGCCAAGATATCCTGGGGGGCCTGTCCTACAATGAGCAGTTCTTC. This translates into CASSQDILGGLSYNEQFF.

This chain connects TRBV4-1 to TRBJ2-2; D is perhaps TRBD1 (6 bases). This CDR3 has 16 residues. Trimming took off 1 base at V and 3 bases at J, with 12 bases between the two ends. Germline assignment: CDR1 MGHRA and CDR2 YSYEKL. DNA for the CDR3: TGCGCCAGCAGCCAAGGACAGGCGTTTTACACCGGGGAGCTGTTTTTT. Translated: CASSQGQAFYTGELFF.

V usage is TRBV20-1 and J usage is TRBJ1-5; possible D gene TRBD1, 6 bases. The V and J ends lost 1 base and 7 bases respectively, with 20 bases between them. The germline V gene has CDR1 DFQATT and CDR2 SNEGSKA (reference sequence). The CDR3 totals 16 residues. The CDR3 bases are TGCAGTGCTAGAGCGCCGGGACACTTATTATTCCAGCCCCAGCATTTT. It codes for CSARAPGHLLFQPQHF.

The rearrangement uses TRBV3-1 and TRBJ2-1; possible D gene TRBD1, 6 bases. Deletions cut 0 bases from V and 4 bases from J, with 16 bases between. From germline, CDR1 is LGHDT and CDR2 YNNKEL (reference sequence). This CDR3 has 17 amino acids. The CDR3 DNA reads TGTGCCAGCAGCCAAGATCTTTGGGGGCTACAGTACAATGAGCAGTTCTTC. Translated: CASSQDLWGLQYNEQFF.

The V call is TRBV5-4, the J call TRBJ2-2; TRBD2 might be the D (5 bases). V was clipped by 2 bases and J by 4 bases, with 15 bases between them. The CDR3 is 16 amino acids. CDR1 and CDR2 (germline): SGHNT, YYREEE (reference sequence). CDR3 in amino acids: CASSLSSSRGTGELFF. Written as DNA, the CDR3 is TGTGCCAGCAGCTTAAGTTCCAGCCGGGGCACCGGGGAGCTGTTTTTT. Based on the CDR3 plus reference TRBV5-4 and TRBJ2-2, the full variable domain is ETGVTQSPTHLIKTRGQQVTLRCSSQSGHNTVSWYQQALGQGPQFIFQYYREEENGRGNFPPRFSGLQFPNYSSELNVNALELDDSALYLCASSLSSSRGTGELFFGEGSRLTVL.

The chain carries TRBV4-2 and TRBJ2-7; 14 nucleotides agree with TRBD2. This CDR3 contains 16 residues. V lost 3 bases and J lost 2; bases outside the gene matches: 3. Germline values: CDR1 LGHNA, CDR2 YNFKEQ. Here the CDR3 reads CASSQGTSGGPYEQYF. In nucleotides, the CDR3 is TGTGCCAGCAGCCAGGGGACTAGCGGGGGACCCTACGAGCAGTACTTC.

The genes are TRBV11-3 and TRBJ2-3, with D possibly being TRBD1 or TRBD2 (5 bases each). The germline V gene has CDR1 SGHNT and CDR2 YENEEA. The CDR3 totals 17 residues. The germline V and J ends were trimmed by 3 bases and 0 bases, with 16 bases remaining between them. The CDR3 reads CASSFFLGVASTDTQYF. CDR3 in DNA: TGTGCCAGCAGCTTTTTCCTGGGGGTCGCTAGCACAGATACGCAGTATTTT.

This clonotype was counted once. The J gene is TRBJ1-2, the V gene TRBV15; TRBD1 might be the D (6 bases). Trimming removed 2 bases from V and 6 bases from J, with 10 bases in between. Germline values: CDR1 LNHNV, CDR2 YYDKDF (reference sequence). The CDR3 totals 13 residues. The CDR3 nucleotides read TGTGCCACCAGCAGAAACAGGGAGAATGGCTACACCTTC. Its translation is CATSRNRENGYTF.

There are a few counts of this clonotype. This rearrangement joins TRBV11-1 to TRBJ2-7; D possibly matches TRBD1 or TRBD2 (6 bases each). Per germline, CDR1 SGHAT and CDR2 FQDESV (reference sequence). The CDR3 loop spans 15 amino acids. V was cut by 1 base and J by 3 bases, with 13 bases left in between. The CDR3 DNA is TGTGCCAGCAGCTTAGGGGGGGCTAATATCTACGAGCAGTACTTC. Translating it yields CASSLGGANIYEQYF.

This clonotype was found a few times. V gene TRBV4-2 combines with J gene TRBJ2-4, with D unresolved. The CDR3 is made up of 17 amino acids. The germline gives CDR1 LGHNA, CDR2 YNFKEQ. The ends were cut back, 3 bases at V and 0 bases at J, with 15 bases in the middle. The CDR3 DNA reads TGTGCCAGCAGCCACACACTCTACGACCTAGCCAAAAACATTCAGTACTTC. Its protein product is CASSHTLYDLAKNIQYF.